Listed below are T cell receptor beta chains from one sample, sequenced in a study of OX40 agonist ivuxolimab in advanced cancers. Data came from immunoSEQ multiplex PCR; TCRdb stores just in-frame clones and leaves some out. The data show about 54,000 clones, roughly 91% seen once. The sample consisted of CD4+ or CD8+ T cells sorted from blood, taken in a trial of the OX40 agonist ivuxolimab. These receptor sequences come from an adult with an advanced solid tumor such as melanoma, head and neck, liver or kidney cancer. Each CDR3 is given with its conserved first and last residue. Fields, in order: clone size, J gene, V gene, D gene, CDR3 protein, CDR3 DNA. The D gene is left open where the match is weak. The size entry is marked missing in some rows and otherwise reads once, few, many or a size class.

>once|TRBJ1-5|TRBV6-1|NA
CASRDSQNQPQHF
TGTGCCAGCAGGGACAGCCAGAATCAGCCCCAGCATTTT
>NA|TRBJ1-6|TRBV7-2|NA
CASSPQGMRNSPLHF
TGTGCCAGCAGCCCCCAGGGGATGAGAAATTCACCCCTCCACTTT
>NA|TRBJ2-2|TRBV30|NA
CAWSLIGGPNTGELFF
TGTGCCTGGAGTTTGATCGGCGGACCGAACACCGGGGAGCTGTTTTTT
>NA|TRBJ1-2|TRBV6-6|NA
CASSSPGTPYGYTF
TGTGCCAGCAGCTCGCCCGGGACCCCCTATGGCTACACCTTC
>NA|TRBJ2-6|TRBV11-1|TRBD2
CASSLVAAGGFTGANVLTF
TGTGCCAGCAGCTTAGTGGCGGCGGGAGGTTTCACGGGGGCCAACGTCCTGACTTTC
>once|TRBJ2-2|TRBV5-1|NA
CASSFRTSAGELFF
TGCGCCAGCAGCTTCCGAACCTCGGCCGGGGAGCTGTTTTTT
>NA|TRBJ1-2|TRBV6-6|NA
CASSLYGQQEYGYTF
TGTGCCAGCAGTCTCTATGGACAGCAGGAGTATGGCTACACCTTC
>NA|TRBJ2-1|TRBV28|TRBD2
CASRLRGAGSYNEQFF
TGTGCCAGCAGACTGCGGGGGGCGGGATCCTACAATGAGCAGTTCTTC
>NA|TRBJ2-5|TRBV6-5|NA
CASIRETVGTQYF
TGTGCCAGCATTAGAGAGACGGTTGGGACCCAGTACTTC
>NA|TRBJ1-4|TRBV6-5|NA
CASNKNGVNEKLFF
TGTGCCAGCAATAAAAACGGGGTTAATGAAAAACTGTTTTTT
>once|TRBJ2-1|TRBV9|NA
CASSVFSSGANEQFF
TGTGCCAGCAGCGTATTCTCGTCGGGAGCTAATGAGCAGTTCTTC
>few|TRBJ1-1|TRBV2|NA
CASTTGNTEAFF
TGTGCCAGCACCACAGGGAATACTGAAGCTTTCTTT
>NA|TRBJ2-5|TRBV11-2|NA
CASSPGVKETQYF
TGTGCCAGCAGCCCGGGTGTTAAAGAGACCCAGTACTTC
>NA|TRBJ2-3|TRBV5-1|NA
CASSFNTDTQYF
TGCGCCAGCAGCTTCAACACAGATACGCAGTATTTT
>NA|TRBJ2-7|TRBV11-3|TRBD1
CASSSQSGTGEQYF
TGTGCCAGCAGCTCCCAGTCCGGGACAGGCGAGCAGTACTTC
>NA|TRBJ2-5|TRBV9|TRBD2
CASSGGPSEETQYF
TGTGCCAGTTCGGGGGGGCCCAGCGAAGAGACCCAGTACTTC
>NA|TRBJ2-7|TRBV6-5|TRBD2
CASSTSGTYEQYF
TGTGCCAGCTCGACTAGCGGCACCTACGAGCAGTACTTC
>few|TRBJ1-5|TRBV19|NA
CASSIGPGHNRPQHF
TGTGCCAGTAGTATTGGGCCAGGCCACAATCGGCCCCAGCATTTT
>NA|TRBJ2-3|TRBV10-3|TRBD2
CAISAGGLTDTQYF
TGTGCCATCAGCGCGGGGGGGCTCACAGATACGCAGTATTTT
>NA|TRBJ2-2|TRBV5-1|TRBD1
CASSLTAGTANTGELFF
TGCGCCAGCAGCTTGACCGCCGGGACAGCGAACACCGGGGAGCTGTTTTTT
>few|TRBJ1-1|TRBV29-1|NA
CSVVLGREAFF
TGCAGCGTTGTTCTGGGGAGGGAAGCTTTCTTT
>NA|TRBJ1-4|TRBV19|NA
CASSTYLNEKLFF
TGTGCCAGTAGTACCTACCTTAATGAAAAACTGTTTTTT
>NA|TRBJ1-3|TRBV5-6|NA
CASSLNQGGNTIYF
TGTGCCAGCAGCTTGAACCAGGGAGGAAACACCATATATTTT
>NA|TRBJ2-7|TRBV27|NA
CASSLGPSYEQYF
TGTGCCAGCAGTTTAGGGCCGAGTTACGAGCAGTACTTC
>NA|TRBJ1-2|TRBV15|NA
CATSRDRGGAGRGYTF
TGTGCCACCAGCAGAGATCGAGGAGGGGCCGGGCGTGGCTACACCTTC
>NA|TRBJ2-7|TRBV6-1|NA
CASSEPGGSSYEQYF
TGTGCCAGCAGTGAACCCGGGGGTTCCTCCTACGAGCAGTACTTC
>NA|TRBJ2-1|TRBV9|TRBD2
CASSAGLAGNEQFF
TGTGCCAGCAGCGCGGGACTAGCGGGGAATGAGCAGTTCTTC
>NA|TRBJ1-3|TRBV7-9|NA
CASSPSGQGKTIYF
TGTGCCAGCAGCCCCTCCGGGCAGGGGAAGACCATATATTTT
>NA|TRBJ1-5|TRBV6-5|NA
CASSFRGQPQHF
TGTGCCAGCAGCTTCAGGGGTCAGCCCCAGCATTTT
>once|TRBJ2-1|TRBV28|TRBD2
CASSDGGEVYNEQFF
TGTGCCAGCAGTGACGGGGGGGAGGTTTACAATGAGCAGTTCTTC
>NA|TRBJ1-2|TRBV5-1|NA
CASSLNRQGGYTF
TGCGCCAGCAGCTTAAACCGGCAGGGTGGCTACACCTTC
>NA|TRBJ2-7|TRBV30|NA
CAWSGAWGQYF
TGTGCCTGGAGTGGGGCTTGGGGGCAGTACTTC
>NA|TRBJ1-1|TRBV18|NA
CASSPRTENTEAFF
TGTGCCAGCTCACCACGGACAGAGAACACTGAAGCTTTCTTT
>NA|TRBJ2-7|TRBV6-1|NA
CASSDPLHEQYF
TGTGCCAGCAGTGACCCCCTCCACGAGCAGTACTTC
>NA|TRBJ1-2|TRBV7-2|TRBD1
CASSLSGQGIYYGYTF
TGTGCCAGCAGCTTGAGTGGACAGGGCATATACTATGGCTACACCTTC
>NA|TRBJ2-3|TRBV6-5|NA
CASSYADTQYF
TGTGCCAGCAGTTACGCAGATACGCAGTATTTT
>NA|TRBJ2-5|TRBV2|NA
CASSPENTKQETQYF
TGTGCCAGCAGTCCCGAAAATACCAAGCAAGAGACCCAGTACTTC
>NA|TRBJ1-4|TRBV19|NA
CASSPLGVATNEKLFF
TGTGCCAGTAGTCCCCTCGGGGTTGCAACTAATGAAAAACTGTTTTTT
>NA|TRBJ1-5|TRBV6-5|NA
CASSYGRLHQPQHF
TGTGCCAGCAGTTATGGGCGGCTACATCAGCCCCAGCATTTT
>NA|TRBJ2-5|TRBV5-4|NA
CASSLARRGETQYF
TGTGCCAGCAGCTTGGCCAGGCGGGGAGAGACCCAGTACTTC
>NA|TRBJ1-2|TRBV10-3|NA
CAISAPSADNYGYTF
TGTGCCATCAGTGCCCCGTCGGCAGACAACTATGGCTACACCTTC
>NA|TRBJ2-7|TRBV2|TRBD2
CASSEVLAGGYEQYF
TGTGCCAGCAGTGAAGTACTAGCGGGAGGTTACGAGCAGTACTTC
>NA|TRBJ1-1|TRBV5-1|NA
CASSGQMNTEAFF
TGCGCCAGCAGCGGCCAGATGAACACTGAAGCTTTCTTT
>NA|TRBJ1-2|TRBV7-8|NA
CASSLEGGGPYGYTF
TGTGCCAGCAGCTTGGAGGGAGGGGGACCCTATGGCTACACCTTC
>NA|TRBJ2-3|TRBV10-1|NA
CASSAYEGDTQYF
TGCGCCAGCAGTGCTTATGAGGGAGATACGCAGTATTTT
>NA|TRBJ1-3|TRBV6-1|TRBD1
CASRDRGQGNTIYF
TGTGCCAGCAGAGACAGGGGGCAGGGAAACACCATATATTTT
>NA|TRBJ2-6|TRBV28|NA
CASRRPRSSGANVLTF
TGTGCCAGCAGGCGTCCCCGGAGCTCGGGGGCCAACGTCCTGACTTTC
>NA|TRBJ1-6|TRBV27|NA
CASSQRSSSYNSPLHF
TGTGCCAGCAGCCAGCGTTCCAGCTCCTATAATTCACCCCTCCACTTT
>NA|TRBJ2-1|TRBV7-3|NA
CASSPREGVGNEQFF
TGTGCCAGCAGCCCCCGTGAGGGGGTGGGCAATGAGCAGTTCTTC
>once|TRBJ2-1|TRBV7-8|TRBD1
CASSPRQGRYNEQFF
TGTGCCAGCAGCCCTAGACAGGGACGTTACAATGAGCAGTTCTTC
>NA|TRBJ2-3|TRBV7-9|NA
CASSPDSSSTDTQYF
TGTGCCAGCAGCCCAGACTCATCTAGCACAGATACGCAGTATTTT
>NA|TRBJ2-5|TRBV7-2|TRBD2
CASSPPGGETQYF
TGTGCCAGCAGCCCCCCGGGGGGGGAGACCCAGTACTTC
>NA|TRBJ2-1|TRBV18|NA
CASSPPGYNEQFF
TGTGCCAGCTCACCACCCGGTTACAATGAGCAGTTCTTC
>NA|TRBJ2-3|TRBV29-1|NA
CSVEGDSLADTQYF
TGCAGCGTTGAAGGGGATTCTTTGGCAGATACGCAGTATTTT